These 10 T cell receptor beta chains were all obtained from the same sample, sequenced in a study of beta chain features in type 1 diabetes. The whole isolated RNA underwent reverse transcription, so sequencing captured expressed TCRB transcripts. TCRdb's copy holds only in-frame clones and misses some; the assay was immunoSEQ multiplex PCR. Among about 140,000 clones, 6.9% were seen once, and the ten largest hold around 1.3%. The sample was central memory CD4+ T cells from blood. These receptors came from a young woman in good health.

This clone appeared a few times. The chain has TRBV28 and TRBJ1-4, with D unresolved. V gave up 8 bases and J gave up 4 bases, with 5 bases separating them. The CDR3 consists of 11 residues. Germline CDR1 reads MDHEN; CDR2 reads SYDVKM. In DNA, the CDR3 is TGTGCCAGCCATCATAATGAAAAACTGTTTTTT. Its protein is CASHHNEKLFF.

The V gene is TRBV30, the J gene TRBJ2-3; TRBD2 aligns across 7 bases. CDR1 and CDR2 (germline): GTSNPN, SVGIG (reference sequence). The ends lost 2 bases at V and 0 bases at J; junction bases unmatched: 5. CDR3 length equals 15 residues. The CDR3 reads CAWSKSGESTDTQYF. CDR3 in DNA: TGTGCCTGGAGTAAGAGCGGGGAGAGCACAGATACGCAGTATTTT.

V usage is TRBV9 and J usage is TRBJ2-3, with TRBD2 matching over 13 bases. Germline CDR1 is SGDLS and CDR2 is YYNGEE. The trim removed 3 bases at V and 2 bases at J, leaving 3 bases unmatched. This CDR3 has 16 amino acids. CDR3 region: CASSGLAGGLTDTQYF. The DNA of the CDR3 is TGTGCCAGCAGCGGACTAGCGGGAGGCCTCACAGATACGCAGTATTTT.

This clone occurred a few times. V is TRBV18 and J is TRBJ2-7, with 9 bases that match TRBD2. Germline trimming cut 3 bases from V and 3 bases from J; bases unmatched to any gene: 3. Germline CDR1 reads KGHSH; CDR2 reads LQKENI. The CDR3 is made up of 14 amino acids. CDR3 in amino acids: CASSPVAGDYEQYF. DNA of the CDR3: TGTGCCAGCTCACCTGTAGCGGGAGACTACGAGCAGTACTTC.

The rearrangement links TRBV19 to TRBJ1-5, with D possibly TRBD1 on 5 matching bases. The CDR3 covers 16 residues. The V end lost 3 bases, the J end lost 0 bases, and 12 bases lay between the germline ends. Germline V gives CDR1 LNHDA, CDR2 SQIVND (reference sequence). CDR3 region: CASSIPPGPSNQPQHF. CDR3 DNA: TGTGCCAGTAGTATCCCGCCAGGGCCTAGCAATCAGCCCCAGCATTTT.

This sequence joins TRBV5-6 and TRBJ2-5; 14 bases match TRBD2. Per germline, CDR1 SGHDT and CDR2 YYEEEE. The V segment lost 4 bases and the J segment 5 bases; nucleotides outside the gene matches: 4. This CDR3 is built from 15 residues. CDR3 sequence reads: CASSPWTSGRETQYF. In DNA form, the CDR3 reads TGTGCCAGCAGCCCTTGGACTAGCGGGAGGGAGACCCAGTACTTC. Filled out from reference TRBV5-6 and TRBJ2-5, the complete variable domain reads DAGVTQSPTHLIKTRGQQVTLRCSPKSGHDTVSWYQQALGQGPQFIFQYYEEEERQRGNFPDRFSGHQFPNYSSELNVNALLLGDSALYLCASSPWTSGRETQYFGPGTRLLVL.

The rearrangement links TRBV2 to TRBJ2-3, with D tentatively TRBD1 (6 bases). The V end lost 5 bases, the J end lost 5 bases, and 14 bases lay between the germline ends. The germline gives CDR1 SNHLY, CDR2 FYNNEI. This CDR3 has 14 amino acids. CDR3: CASSREQGEDTQYF. CDR3 DNA: TGTGCCAGCAGTCGGGAACAGGGTGAAGATACGCAGTATTTT.

This clone was picked up a small number of times. This sequence joins TRBV5-8 and TRBJ2-7; 12 nucleotides line up with TRBD2. The V gene end was trimmed by 2 bases and the J gene end by 5 bases; junction bases not matched to a gene: 5. This CDR3 is built from 15 residues. Germline CDR1 and CDR2: SGHTS and YDEGEE. CDR3 sequence reads: CASSLRTSGKDEQYF. The CDR3 bases are TGTGCCAGCAGCTTAAGGACTAGCGGGAAGGACGAGCAGTACTTC.

This clone was detected only a few times. V usage is TRBV28 and J usage is TRBJ2-2, with D perhaps matching TRBD1 (6 bases). Germline lookup yields CDR1 MDHEN and CDR2 SYDVKM. The CDR3 runs 14 residues. V shed 7 bases and J shed 3 bases, with 12 bases lying between them. CDR3: CASTDRLDTGELFF. CDR3 nucleotides: TGTGCCAGCACCGACAGGCTTGACACCGGGGAGCTGTTTTTT.

This rearrangement joins TRBV5-1 to TRBJ2-3, with D unclear. V was trimmed by 5 bases and J by 7 bases, leaving 14 bases between them. The CDR3 length is 13 residues. Germline-derived CDR1 and CDR2 are SGHRS and YFSETQ. CDR3 coding DNA: TGCGCCAGCAGGTCGCCGGTGTTGTATACGCAGTATTTT. It codes for CASRSPVLYTQYF.